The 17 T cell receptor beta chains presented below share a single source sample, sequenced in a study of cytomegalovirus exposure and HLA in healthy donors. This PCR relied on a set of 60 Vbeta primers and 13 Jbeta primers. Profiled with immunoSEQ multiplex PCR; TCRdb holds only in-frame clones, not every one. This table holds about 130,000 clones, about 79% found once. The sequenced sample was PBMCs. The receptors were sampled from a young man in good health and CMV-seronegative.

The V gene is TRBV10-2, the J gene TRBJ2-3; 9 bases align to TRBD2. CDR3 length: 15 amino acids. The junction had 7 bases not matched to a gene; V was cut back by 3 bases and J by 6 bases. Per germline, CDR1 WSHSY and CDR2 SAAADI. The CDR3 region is CASSERSGSEDTQYF. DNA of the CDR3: TGCGCCAGCAGTGAACGTAGCGGGAGCGAGGATACGCAGTATTTT.

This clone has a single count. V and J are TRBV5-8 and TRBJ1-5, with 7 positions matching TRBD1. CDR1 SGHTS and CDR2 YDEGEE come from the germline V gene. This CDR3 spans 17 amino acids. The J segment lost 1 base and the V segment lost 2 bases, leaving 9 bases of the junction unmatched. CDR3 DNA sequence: TGTGCCAGCAGCTTCGAGAGACAGGGTGTGAGCAATCAGCCCCAGCATTTT. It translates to CASSFERQGVSNQPQHF.

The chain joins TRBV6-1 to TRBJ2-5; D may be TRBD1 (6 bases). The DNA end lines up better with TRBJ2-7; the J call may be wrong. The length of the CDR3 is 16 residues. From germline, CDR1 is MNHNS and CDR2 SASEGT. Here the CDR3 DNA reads TGTGCCAGCAGTGAATTGACAGGCCAGGGGATATACGAGCAGTACTTC. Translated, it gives CASSELTGQGIYEQYF.

The CDR3 reads CSASDTYEQYV. CDR3 nucleotide sequence: TGCAGTGCTAGTGACACCTACGAGCAGTACGTC. V gene TRBV20-1 combines with J gene TRBJ2-7; no firm D call. The CDR3 covers 11 residues. Germline V lookup: CDR1 DFQATT, CDR2 SNEGSKA (reference sequence). Trimming cost V 3 bases and J 2 bases, with 5 bases left between them.

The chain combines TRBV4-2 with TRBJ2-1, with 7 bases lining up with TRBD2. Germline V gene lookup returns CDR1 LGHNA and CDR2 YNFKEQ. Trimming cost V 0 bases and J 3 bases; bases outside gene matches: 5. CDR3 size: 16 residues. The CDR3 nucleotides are TGTGCCAGCAGCCAAGATCCGGGGGGAGACTACAATGAGCAGTTCTTC. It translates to CASSQDPGGDYNEQFF.

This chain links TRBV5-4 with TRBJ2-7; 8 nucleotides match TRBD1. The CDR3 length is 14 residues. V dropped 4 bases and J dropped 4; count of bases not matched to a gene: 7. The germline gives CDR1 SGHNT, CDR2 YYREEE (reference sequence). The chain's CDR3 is CASSPRDRPYEQYF. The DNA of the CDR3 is TGTGCCAGCAGCCCCCGGGACAGGCCATACGAGCAGTACTTC.

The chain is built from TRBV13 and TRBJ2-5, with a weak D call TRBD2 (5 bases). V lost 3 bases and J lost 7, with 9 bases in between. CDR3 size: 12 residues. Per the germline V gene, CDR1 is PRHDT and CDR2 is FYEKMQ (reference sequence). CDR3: CASSFSGGTQYF. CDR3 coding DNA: TGTGCCAGCAGCTTCTCTGGAGGGACCCAGTACTTC.

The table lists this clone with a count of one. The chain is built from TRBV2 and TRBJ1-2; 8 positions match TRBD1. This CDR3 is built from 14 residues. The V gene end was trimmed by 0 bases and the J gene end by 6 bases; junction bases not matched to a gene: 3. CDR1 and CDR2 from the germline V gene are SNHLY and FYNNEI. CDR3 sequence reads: CASSEASGGNGYTF. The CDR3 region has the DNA TGTGCCAGCAGTGAAGCCTCAGGGGGCAATGGCTACACCTTC.

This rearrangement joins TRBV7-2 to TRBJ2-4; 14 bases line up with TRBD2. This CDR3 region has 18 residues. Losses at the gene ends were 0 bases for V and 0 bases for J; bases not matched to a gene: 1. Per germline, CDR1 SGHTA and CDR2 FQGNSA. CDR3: CASSLAGLAGVAKNIQYF. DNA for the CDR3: TGTGCCAGCAGCTTAGCGGGACTAGCGGGAGTAGCCAAAAACATTCAGTACTTC.

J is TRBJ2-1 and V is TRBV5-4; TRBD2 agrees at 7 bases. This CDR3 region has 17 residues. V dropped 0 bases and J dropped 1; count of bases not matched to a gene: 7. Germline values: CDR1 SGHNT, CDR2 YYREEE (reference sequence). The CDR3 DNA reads TGTGCCAGCAGCTTGGGTGGCGGGAGTAATTCCTACAATGAGCAGTTCTTC. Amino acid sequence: CASSLGGGSNSYNEQFF.

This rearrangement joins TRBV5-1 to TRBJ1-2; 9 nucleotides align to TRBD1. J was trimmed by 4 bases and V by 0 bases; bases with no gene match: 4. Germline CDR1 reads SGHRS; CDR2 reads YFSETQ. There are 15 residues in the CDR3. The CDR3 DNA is TGCGCCAGCAGCTTGGATACAGGGGGCCCCTATGGCTACACCTTC. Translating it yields CASSLDTGGPYGYTF.

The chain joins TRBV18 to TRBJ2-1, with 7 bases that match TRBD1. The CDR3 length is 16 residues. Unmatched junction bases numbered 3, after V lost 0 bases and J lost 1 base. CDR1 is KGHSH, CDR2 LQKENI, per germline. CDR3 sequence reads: CASSPPSRGSYNEQFF. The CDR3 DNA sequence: TGTGCCAGCTCACCACCTTCCAGGGGGTCCTACAATGAGCAGTTCTTC.

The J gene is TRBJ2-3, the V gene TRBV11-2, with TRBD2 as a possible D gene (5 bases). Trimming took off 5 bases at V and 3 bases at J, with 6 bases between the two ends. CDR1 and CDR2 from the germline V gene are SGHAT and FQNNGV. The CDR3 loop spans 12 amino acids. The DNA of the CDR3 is TGTGCCAGCAGCCCGGGGACAGATACGCAGTATTTT. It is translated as CASSPGTDTQYF.

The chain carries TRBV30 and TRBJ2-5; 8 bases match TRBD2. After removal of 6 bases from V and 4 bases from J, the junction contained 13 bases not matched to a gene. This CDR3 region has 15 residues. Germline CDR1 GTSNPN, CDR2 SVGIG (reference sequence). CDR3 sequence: CACRALAAGGETQYF. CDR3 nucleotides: TGTGCCTGCCGGGCACTAGCGGCGGGGGGAGAGACCCAGTACTTC.

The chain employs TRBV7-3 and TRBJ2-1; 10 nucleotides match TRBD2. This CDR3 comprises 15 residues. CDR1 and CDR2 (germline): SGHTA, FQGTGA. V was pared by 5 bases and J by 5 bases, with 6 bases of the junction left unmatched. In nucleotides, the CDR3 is TGTGCCAGCAGCCGAGCGGGAGGGAATGACAATGAGCAGTTCTTC. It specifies CASSRAGGNDNEQFF.

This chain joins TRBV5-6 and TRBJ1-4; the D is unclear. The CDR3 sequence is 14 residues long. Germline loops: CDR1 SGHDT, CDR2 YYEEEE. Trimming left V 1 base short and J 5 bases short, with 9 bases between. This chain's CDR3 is CASSLYAGNEKLFF. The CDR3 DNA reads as TGTGCCAGCAGCTTGTACGCAGGAAATGAAAAACTGTTTTTT.

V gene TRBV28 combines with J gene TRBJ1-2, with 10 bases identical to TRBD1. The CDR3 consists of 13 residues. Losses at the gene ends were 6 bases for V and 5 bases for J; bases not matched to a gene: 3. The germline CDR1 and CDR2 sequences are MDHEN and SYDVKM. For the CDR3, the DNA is TGTGCCAGCAGGCTGGACAGGGGGTATGGCTACACCTTC. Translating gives CASRLDRGYGYTF.